This T cell receptor beta chain was sequenced for a study of T cell responses to AZD1222 COVID-19 vaccine. The study, taken as a whole, reports: The donor cohort was predominantly white British with a female majority, and clonal diversity may have been underestimated. Spike was spanned by vaccine-associated CD4 TCRs, with dominance at 160-218 and 743-854. No day 14 peak samples; only post-peak repertoires were characterized.

The V gene's germline CDR1 is SGHAT and CDR2 FQNNGV. V dropped 0 bases and J dropped 6; count of bases not matched to a gene: 10. The CDR3 extends over 16 amino acids. In regard to this clone: Its specificity is not known.

Produced via immunoSEQ multiplex PCR; TCRdb's table is partial and in-frame only. Of some 170,000 clones listed, under 95% are singletons. The chain combines TRBV11-2 with TRBJ2-7, with TRBD1 identical over 8 bases. The sequence came from an adult in good health. Sequencing used peripheral blood, obtained on day 0 of MenACWY control vaccination. CDR3 bases: TGTGCCAGCAGCTTAGATATTGACAGGGGTTTCTTCGAGCAGTACTTC. It specifies CASSLDIDRGFFEQYF.